A selection of T cell receptor beta chains follows, all from one sample in a study of blood T cells in healthy people across ages. Using its own MiXCR run on the 5' RACE reads, TCRdb lists one record per CDR3 protein. The sample shows approximately 770,000 distinct CDR3 sequences, roughly 50% of them seen only once. The sample comprised blood. The receptors were gathered from a man aged 25 to 45 in good health. CDR3s include the opening cysteine and the closing phenylalanine or tryptophan. A D gene is named only where the DNA matches it firmly. Rows give clone size only sometimes, using once, few, many, or a class for an expanded clone.

clone_size: few; d_call: TRBD1; cdr3_length: 12; v_call: TRBV29-1; j_call: TRBJ2-7; cdr3_aa: CSARTGYVEQYF; cdr3_nt: TGCAGCGCCAGGACAGGGTACGTGGAGCAGTACTTC
clone_size: few; d_call: TRBD2; cdr3_length: 15; v_call: TRBV6-5; j_call: TRBJ2-1; cdr3_aa: CASSPDRGENNEQFF; cdr3_nt: TGTGCCAGCAGTCCGGACCGGGGGGAAAACAATGAGCAGTTCTTC
clone_size: .; d_call: .; cdr3_length: 13; v_call: TRBV2; j_call: TRBJ1-4; cdr3_aa: CASSVLGVEKLFF; cdr3_nt: TGTGCCAGCAGTGTTTTGGGGGTTGAAAAACTGTTTTTT
clone_size: .; d_call: TRBD2; cdr3_length: 16; v_call: TRBV9; j_call: TRBJ2-3; cdr3_aa: CASSTRTSGSPDTQYF; cdr3_nt: TGTGCCAGCAGCACCCGGACTAGCGGGAGCCCAGATACGCAGTATTTT
clone_size: few; d_call: TRBD1; cdr3_length: 14; v_call: TRBV29-1; j_call: TRBJ1-6; cdr3_aa: CSVKDDRANSPLHF; cdr3_nt: TGCAGCGTTAAAGACGACAGGGCAAATTCACCCCTCCACTTT
clone_size: .; d_call: TRBD2; cdr3_length: 13; v_call: TRBV20-1; j_call: TRBJ2-3; cdr3_aa: CSARVAGEHTQYF; cdr3_nt: TGCAGTGCTCGGGTAGCGGGAGAACATACGCAGTATTTT
clone_size: .; d_call: TRBD1; cdr3_length: 16; v_call: TRBV6-2/TRBV6-3; j_call: TRBJ2-1; cdr3_aa: CASRSRLTGTRDEQFF; cdr3_nt: TGTGCCAGCAGATCCCGTTTGACAGGGACCCGGGATGAGCAGTTCTTC
clone_size: few; d_call: .; cdr3_length: 14; v_call: TRBV10-3; j_call: TRBJ2-5; cdr3_aa: CAISESNGKETQYF; cdr3_nt: TGTGCCATCAGTGAGTCGAACGGAAAAGAGACCCAGTACTTC
clone_size: .; d_call: .; cdr3_length: 13; v_call: TRBV20-1; j_call: TRBJ2-7; cdr3_aa: CSAVPLRGFGQYF; cdr3_nt: TGCAGTGCCGTCCCATTACGTGGCTTCGGGCAGTACTTC
clone_size: .; d_call: TRBD2; cdr3_length: 16; v_call: TRBV13; j_call: TRBJ2-1; cdr3_aa: CASSLVASGGDNEQFF; cdr3_nt: TGTGCCAGCAGCTTAGTGGCTAGCGGGGGGGACAATGAGCAGTTCTTC
clone_size: .; d_call: TRBD2; cdr3_length: 18; v_call: TRBV12-3/TRBV12-4; j_call: TRBJ2-6; cdr3_aa: CASSNRLAGGSGANVLTF; cdr3_nt: TGTGCCAGCAGTAATCGACTAGCGGGGGGCTCTGGGGCCAACGTCCTGACTTTC
clone_size: many; d_call: TRBD2; cdr3_length: 13; v_call: TRBV2; j_call: TRBJ2-7; cdr3_aa: CASKGLATYEQYF; cdr3_nt: TGTGCCAGCAAGGGACTAGCGACCTACGAGCAGTACTTC
clone_size: once; d_call: TRBD2; cdr3_length: 17; v_call: TRBV4-3; j_call: TRBJ2-1; cdr3_aa: CASSQGAGLAGGYEQFF; cdr3_nt: TGCGCCAGCAGCCAAGGGGCGGGACTAGCGGGAGGCTATGAGCAGTTCTTC
clone_size: .; d_call: .; cdr3_length: 15; v_call: TRBV20-1; j_call: TRBJ2-7; cdr3_aa: CSAASLSGSNSGQYF; cdr3_nt: TGCAGTGCTGCCTCTCTGAGCGGCAGCAACTCGGGGCAGTACTTC
clone_size: few; d_call: TRBD2; cdr3_length: 14; v_call: TRBV29-1; j_call: TRBJ2-7; cdr3_aa: CSVAQRELRYEQYF; cdr3_nt: TGCAGCGTCGCTCAGCGGGAGTTACGCTACGAGCAGTACTTC
clone_size: few; d_call: TRBD1; cdr3_length: 22; v_call: TRBV5-4; j_call: TRBJ2-4; cdr3_aa: CASSFTGTAVRTALFGKNIQYF; cdr3_nt: TGTGCCAGCAGCTTCACCGGGACAGCGGTTCGGACTGCCCTCTTCGGGAAAAACATTCAGTACTTC
clone_size: .; d_call: TRBD1; cdr3_length: 16; v_call: TRBV6-5; j_call: TRBJ2-7; cdr3_aa: CASSYAPGQREYEQYF; cdr3_nt: TGTGCCAGCAGTTACGCTCCGGGACAGAGAGAGTACGAGCAGTACTTC
clone_size: many; d_call: .; cdr3_length: 15; v_call: TRBV20-1; j_call: TRBJ2-3; cdr3_aa: CSASPRLALADTQYF; cdr3_nt: TGCAGTGCTAGTCCCCGGCTAGCGCTCGCAGATACGCAGTATTTT
clone_size: few; d_call: .; cdr3_length: 13; v_call: TRBV20-1; j_call: TRBJ2-1; cdr3_aa: CSAWYQGYNEQFF; cdr3_nt: TGCAGTGCGTGGTACCAGGGATACAATGAGCAGTTCTTC
clone_size: few; d_call: .; cdr3_length: 15; v_call: TRBV7-9; j_call: TRBJ2-7; cdr3_aa: CASSLGDRAFDEQYF; cdr3_nt: TGTGCCAGCAGCTTAGGTGACAGAGCGTTCGACGAGCAGTACTTC
clone_size: few; d_call: .; cdr3_length: 19; v_call: TRBV11-1; j_call: TRBJ2-6; cdr3_aa: CASRPGWATANSGANVLTF; cdr3_nt: TGTGCCAGCAGGCCCGGGTGGGCGACAGCTAACTCTGGGGCCAACGTCCTGACTTTC
clone_size: .; d_call: TRBD2; cdr3_length: 15; v_call: TRBV6-5; j_call: TRBJ2-5; cdr3_aa: CAGQRGLLYQETQYF; cdr3_nt: TGTGCCGGCCAGCGGGGACTACTGTACCAAGAGACCCAGTACTTC
clone_size: .; d_call: TRBD2; cdr3_length: 15; v_call: TRBV18; j_call: TRBJ2-7; cdr3_aa: CASSERTSGTYEQYF; cdr3_nt: TGTGCCAGCTCGGAACGGACTAGCGGAACCTACGAGCAGTACTTC
clone_size: once; d_call: .; cdr3_length: 15; v_call: TRBV2; j_call: TRBJ1-2; cdr3_aa: CASSVRTTSLYGYTF; cdr3_nt: TGTGCCAGCAGTGTAAGGACGACTTCACTATATGGCTACACCTTC
clone_size: .; d_call: .; cdr3_length: 16; v_call: TRBV7-2; j_call: TRBJ2-7; cdr3_aa: CASSYSSGTLVGEQYF; cdr3_nt: TGTGCTAGCAGTTACAGTTCTGGGACACTGGTCGGCGAGCAGTACTTC
clone_size: .; d_call: .; cdr3_length: 13; v_call: TRBV12-3/TRBV12-4; j_call: TRBJ1-2; cdr3_aa: CASSRLTDYGYTF; cdr3_nt: TGTGCCAGCAGTCGCCTGACGGACTATGGCTACACCTTC
clone_size: .; d_call: TRBD1; cdr3_length: 16; v_call: TRBV4-1; j_call: TRBJ2-7; cdr3_aa: CASSQEGTGPGYEQYF; cdr3_nt: TGCGCCAGCAGCCAAGAGGGGACAGGGCCTGGCTACGAGCAGTACTTC
clone_size: .; d_call: .; cdr3_length: 14; v_call: TRBV13; j_call: TRBJ2-7; cdr3_aa: CASSLDYSGAEQYF; cdr3_nt: TGTGCCAGCAGCTTAGACTATTCAGGGGCCGAGCAGTACTTC
clone_size: .; d_call: TRBD1; cdr3_length: 15; v_call: TRBV7-9; j_call: TRBJ1-6; cdr3_aa: CASSPDRGLNSPLHF; cdr3_nt: TGTGCCAGCAGCCCTGACAGGGGGTTGAATTCACCCCTCCACTTT
clone_size: .; d_call: .; cdr3_length: 14; v_call: TRBV4-1; j_call: TRBJ2-6; cdr3_aa: CASSREDGANVLTF; cdr3_nt: TGCGCCAGCAGCCGGGAAGACGGGGCCAACGTCCTGACTTTC
clone_size: .; d_call: .; cdr3_length: 17; v_call: TRBV15; j_call: TRBJ1-1; cdr3_aa: CATSSRRTGNTNTEAFF; cdr3_nt: TGTGCCACCAGCAGCCGACGGACGGGCAATACGAACACTGAAGCTTTCTTT
clone_size: few; d_call: .; cdr3_length: 14; v_call: TRBV6-5; j_call: TRBJ1-2; cdr3_aa: CASSYSSWDYGYTF; cdr3_nt: TGTGCCAGCAGTTACTCCTCCTGGGACTATGGCTACACCTTC
clone_size: few; d_call: TRBD1; cdr3_length: 15; v_call: TRBV11-2; j_call: TRBJ2-1; cdr3_aa: CASSSWGQGGNEQFF; cdr3_nt: TGTGCCAGCAGCTCCTGGGGACAGGGGGGAAATGAGCAGTTCTTC
clone_size: few; d_call: .; cdr3_length: 14; v_call: TRBV9; j_call: TRBJ2-7; cdr3_aa: CASSPGDGSYEQYF; cdr3_nt: TGTGCCAGCAGCCCGGGAGACGGGTCTTACGAGCAGTACTTC
clone_size: .; d_call: .; cdr3_length: 14; v_call: TRBV29-1; j_call: TRBJ1-3; cdr3_aa: CSVAPDLSGNTIYF; cdr3_nt: TGCAGCGTTGCCCCAGATCTCTCTGGAAACACCATATATTTT
clone_size: .; d_call: TRBD1; cdr3_length: 13; v_call: TRBV6-1; j_call: TRBJ2-7; cdr3_aa: CASKQGQYYEQYF; cdr3_nt: TGTGCCAGCAAACAGGGGCAGTACTACGAGCAGTACTTC
clone_size: .; d_call: .; cdr3_length: 15; v_call: TRBV5-5; j_call: TRBJ1-5; cdr3_aa: CASSFDGGTGQPQHF; cdr3_nt: TGTGCCAGCAGTTTTGATGGGGGAACGGGACAGCCCCAGCATTTT